Described below is a single T cell receptor beta chain sequence and its context. This entry is derived from a study of blood T cell repertoires in COVID-19. At the level of the study: Spain, Italy and the United States supplied samples that represented acute and convalescent COVID-19. From T cells, B-cell-depleted T cells, or PBMCs came the material, which was cDNA or gDNA.

The CDR3 sequence is 15 residues long. V was pared by 1 base and J by 1 base, with 2 bases of the junction left unmatched. Per the germline V gene, CDR1 is SGHRS and CDR2 is YFSETQ. In the authors' methods: Amplification of reference gene primers provided the estimated nucleated cell counts. Data came from immunoSEQ multiplex PCR; TCRdb stores just in-frame clones and leaves some out. V and J calls and clone size are those listed in that table; D and trimming were worked out from the DNA. The repertoire holds 380,000 or so clones, about 89% seen once, with roughly 1.2% in the top ten. The source material was peripheral blood. The rearrangement uses TRBV5-1 and TRBJ1-2, with TRBD1 identical over 9 bases. The receptor was isolated from a man aged 35-49 years with acute or convalescent COVID-19. CDR3 in amino acids: CASSLTGQGNYGYTF. For the CDR3, the DNA is TGCGCCAGCAGCTTGACGGGACAGGGTAACTATGGCTACACCTTC.